The T cell receptor beta chain under discussion was sequenced for a study of human T cells and chemical hapten exposure. Study-wide findings and caveats: In comparison with controls, expanded TCRs gave rise to a significantly larger number of large CDR3 similarity clusters.

Ten or more counts support this clonotype. Its matching antigen is unknown. Using its own MiXCR run on the RACE reads, TCRdb lists one record per CDR3 protein. The table has tens of thousands of distinct CDR3 sequences, roughly 11% seen once. As to time point: patch test 3, about 24 weeks after DPC sensitization. Treatment defined: therapeutic diphenylcyclopropenone sensitization with weekly scalp DPC. With 3 bases removed from V and 8 bases from J, the gap between germline ends came to 23 bases. Germline values: CDR1 KGHDR, CDR2 SFDVKD. The CDR3 totals 17 residues. The chain links TRBV24-1 to TRBJ2-3; D is tentatively TRBD1 or TRBD2 (6 bases each). The sequence came from a woman between 50 and 59 years old with alopecia areata. Some clones in this sample may be carry-over from other donors' samples. This specimen consisted of whole blood, obtained in connection with sensitization to the hapten diphenylcyclopropenone (DPC). CDR3 DNA sequence: TGTGCCACCAGTGATGTCAGACTAGATTCTCTACAGGGTACGCAGTATTTT. Protein product: CATSDVRLDSLQGTQYF.